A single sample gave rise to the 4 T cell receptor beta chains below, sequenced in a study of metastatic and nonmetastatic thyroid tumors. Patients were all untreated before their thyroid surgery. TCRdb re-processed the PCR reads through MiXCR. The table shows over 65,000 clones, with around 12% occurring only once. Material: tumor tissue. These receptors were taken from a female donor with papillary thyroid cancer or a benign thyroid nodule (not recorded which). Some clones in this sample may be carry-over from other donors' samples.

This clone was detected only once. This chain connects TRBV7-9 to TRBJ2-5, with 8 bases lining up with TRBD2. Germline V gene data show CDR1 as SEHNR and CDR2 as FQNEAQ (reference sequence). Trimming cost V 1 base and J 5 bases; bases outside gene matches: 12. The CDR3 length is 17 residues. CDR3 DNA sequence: TGTGCCAGCAGCTTAGAAGGGACTAGGCTCCCCCAGGAGACCCAGTACTTC. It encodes CASSLEGTRLPQETQYF.

CDR3 amino acids: CASSPRWGQGSCSSYEQYF. The CDR3 DNA reads TGTGCCAGCAGCCCCCGCTGGGGACAGGGGTCTTGCTCTTCCTACGAGCAGTACTTC. The rearrangement joins TRBV13 to TRBJ2-7, with 10 bases matching TRBD1. V trimming: 5 bases; J trimming: 1 base; junction bases outside the gene matches: 17. The CDR3 has 19 amino acids. Germline CDR1 is PRHDT and CDR2 is FYEKMQ (reference sequence).

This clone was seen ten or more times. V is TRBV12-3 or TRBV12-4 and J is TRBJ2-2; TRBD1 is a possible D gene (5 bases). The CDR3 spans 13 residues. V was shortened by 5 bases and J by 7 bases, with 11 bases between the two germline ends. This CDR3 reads CASSISRVGELFF. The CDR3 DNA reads TGTGCCAGCAGTATCTCCAGGGTCGGGGAGCTGTTTTTT.

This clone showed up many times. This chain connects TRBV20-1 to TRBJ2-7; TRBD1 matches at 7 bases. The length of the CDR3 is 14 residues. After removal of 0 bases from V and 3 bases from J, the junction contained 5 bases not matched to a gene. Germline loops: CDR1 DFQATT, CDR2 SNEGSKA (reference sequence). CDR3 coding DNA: TGCAGTGCTAGAGATGCGCAGGGGGTCTACGAGCAGTACTTC. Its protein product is CSARDAQGVYEQYF.